A single sample gave rise to the 16 T cell receptor beta chains below, sequenced in a study of T cells in Graves' hyperthyroidism and ophthalmopathy (dated 2019 in TCRdb). The library was obtained by multiplex PCR. TCRdb records Illumina HiSeq 2000 as the sequencer. The TCR beta CDR3 regions were amplified from RNA transcripts. The first round of RT-PCR for the TCR CDR3 was performed with the HTBI primer set and the Qiagen OneStep RT-PCR kit. The public sequencing data were trimmed at Q25 with fastp and processed into clonotypes with MiXCR by TCRdb, which kept only in-frame beta chains. Every distinct CDR3 protein forms one entry, paired with its most common genes and DNA. This sample comprises about 260,000 distinct CDR3 sequences, about a sixth of them detected only once. The ten top clones hold under 35% of the sample. Sequencing used blood. The receptors derive from a woman aged 18-29 years with Graves' ophthalmopathy.

This clonotype was seen many times. V is TRBV12-3 or TRBV12-4 and J is TRBJ2-2; TRBD1 agrees at 7 bases. The CDR3 contains 14 residues. The V gene end was trimmed by 6 bases and the J gene end by 5 bases; junction bases not matched to a gene: 6. Here the CDR3 DNA reads TGTGCCAGCAGGCCGGACAGGATGACCGGGGAGCTGTTTTTT. Translating it yields CASRPDRMTGELFF.

In its sample, this clonotype was seen many times. This chain uses TRBV6-1 with TRBJ1-3; no definite D call. V lost 5 bases and J 0 bases, leaving 17 bases between the germline ends. The CDR3 length is 17 residues. Per the germline V gene, CDR1 is MNHNS and CDR2 is SASEGT. DNA for the CDR3: TGTGCCAGCAGTTCGACCCATACAATATACTCTGGAAACACCATATATTTT. This translates into CASSSTHTIYSGNTIYF.

V and J are TRBV24-1 and TRBJ2-6, with unresolved D. Germline CDR1 and CDR2: KGHDR and SFDVKD. V was clipped by 9 bases and J by 3 bases, with 8 bases between them. This CDR3 is 13 amino acids long. The CDR3 DNA is TGTGCCACCCAAAGGGATGGGGCCAACGTCCTGACTTTC. Its translation is CATQRDGANVLTF.

For this clonotype: A much larger clonotype is one base distant, so this may be a read error. The J gene is TRBJ2-2, the V gene TRBV6-6; D call uncertain. The CDR3 runs 16 residues. Per the germline V gene, CDR1 is MNHNY and CDR2 is SVGAGI (reference sequence). V lost 2 bases to trimming and J lost 7 bases, with 17 bases between them. The CDR3: CASSYGTEMSGGELFF. Written as DNA, the CDR3 is TGTGCCAGCAGTTACGGTACAGAGATGTCGGGCGGGGAGCTGTTTTTT.

This clonotype appeared a few times. The V call is TRBV28, the J call TRBJ1-3; the D is unclear. The germline CDR1 and CDR2 sequences are MDHEN and SYDVKM. The germline V and J ends were trimmed by 3 bases and 0 bases, with 6 bases remaining between them. The CDR3 runs 14 residues. CDR3 coding DNA: TGTGCCAGCAGTTTCGCGGGCTCTGGAAACACCATATATTTT. This translates into CASSFAGSGNTIYF.

This clonotype was counted ten times or more. The chain couples TRBV12-3 or TRBV12-4 to TRBJ1-4; TRBD1 agrees at 7 bases. The CDR3 runs 18 residues. J gave up 5 bases and V 5 bases, and 17 bases lay outside the gene matches. CDR3 region: CASSPLWQGVRGNEKLFF. The CDR3 coding sequence is TGTGCCAGCAGTCCCCTTTGGCAGGGGGTAAGAGGGAATGAAAAACTGTTTTTT.

Turning to this clonotype: Mismatch with germline at one junction end may stem from a read error. The chain joins TRBV30 to TRBJ2-7; TRBD2 matches at 9 bases. This CDR3 spans 14 amino acids. Per germline, CDR1 GTSNPN and CDR2 SVGIG (reference sequence). In DNA, the CDR3 is TGTGTCTGGAGTGCTAGACTAGCGGTGTACGAGCAGTACTTC. Protein: CVWSARLAVYEQYF.

There are many counts of this clonotype. V is TRBV6-1 and J is TRBJ1-2; possible D gene TRBD1, 5 bases. CDR3 length equals 13 residues. CDR1 is MNHNS, CDR2 SASEGT, per germline. Between the trimmed V and J ends, which lost 6 bases and 8 bases, there was a span of 16 bases. The CDR3 DNA follows: TGTGCCAGCAGGAGGGGCAGGGCTTGGGGCTACACCTTC. This sequence encodes CASRRGRAWGYTF.

This clonotype was counted at least ten times. The chain links TRBV12-3 or TRBV12-4 to TRBJ1-5; 8 bases align to TRBD1. J was trimmed by 6 bases and V by 5 bases; bases with no gene match: 3. This CDR3 is 13 amino acids long. The CDR3 DNA sequence: TGTGCCAGCAGTCCCGGACAGGGTCAGCCCCAGCATTTT. The encoded protein is CASSPGQGQPQHF.

Many counts were recorded for this clonotype. The V and J genes are TRBV5-6 and TRBJ2-3, with 8 nucleotides matching TRBD2. The CDR3 runs to 14 residues. Germline V gene sequence: CDR1 SGHDT, CDR2 YYEEEE. The J segment lost 2 bases and the V segment lost 4 bases, leaving 3 bases of the junction unmatched. CDR3 DNA sequence: TGTGCCAGCAGCGGCGGGGGGAACACAGATACGCAGTATTTT. Its translation: CASSGGGNTDTQYF.

This clonotype was counted many times. The J gene is TRBJ2-7, the V gene TRBV18; 7 bases fit TRBD1. Unmatched junction bases numbered 11, after V lost 10 bases and J lost 2 bases. CDR3 length equals 14 residues. Looked up from germline, CDR1 is KGHSH and CDR2 is LQKENI. The CDR3 reads CATTPRGRTYEQYF. CDR3 sequence (DNA): TGTGCCACCACACCGAGGGGGCGTACCTACGAGCAGTACTTC.

Many counts were recorded for this clonotype. The chain has TRBV12-3 or TRBV12-4 and TRBJ1-2; 9 nucleotides align to TRBD1. The CDR3 contains 14 residues. Trimming cost V 5 bases and J 8 bases; bases outside gene matches: 9. The DNA of the CDR3 is TGTGCCAGCAGTACAGGAACAGGGGGCACAGGCTACACCTTC. Amino acid sequence: CASSTGTGGTGYTF.

This clonotype has a count of ten or more. The gene calls are TRBV7-4 and TRBJ2-1, with a tentative D call TRBD1 (5 bases). V was trimmed by 1 base and J by 0 bases, leaving 16 bases between them. Per the germline V gene, CDR1 is SGHVT and CDR2 is SQSDAQ. This CDR3 is built from 18 residues. CDR3 in amino acids: CASSLGPYRQGSYNEQFF. DNA of the CDR3: TGTGCCAGCAGCTTAGGCCCCTACCGGCAGGGCTCCTACAATGAGCAGTTCTTC.

The J gene is TRBJ1-1, the V gene TRBV18, with 9 bases matching TRBD1. This CDR3 contains 12 residues. CDR1 is KGHSH, CDR2 LQKENI, per germline. J gave up 10 bases and V 3 bases, and 3 bases lay outside the gene matches. CDR3 DNA: TGTGCCAGCTCACCGGGACAGGGACCAGCTTTCTTT. Translated, it gives CASSPGQGPAFF.

This clonotype was counted ten times or more. The J gene is TRBJ2-4, the V gene TRBV7-9; D is possibly TRBD2 (6 bases). This CDR3 contains 14 residues. Trimming cost V 0 bases and J 3 bases, with 6 bases left between them. Germline loops: CDR1 SEHNR, CDR2 FQNEAQ (reference sequence). The CDR3 is CASSLAGGKNIQYF. CDR3 in DNA: TGTGCCAGCAGCTTAGCGGGAGGCAAAAACATTCAGTACTTC.

This clonotype was seen more than once but under ten times. This rearrangement joins TRBV9 to TRBJ2-3; 11 nucleotides align to TRBD2. The length of the CDR3 is 19 residues. Trimming removed 4 bases from V and 1 base from J; junction bases left unmatched: 14. The germline V gene has CDR1 SGDLS and CDR2 YYNGEE. The CDR3 DNA reads as TGTGCCAGCAGCAAGTCCGGTATTTCGGGACTAGCGGGCACAGATACGCAGTATTTT. It codes for CASSKSGISGLAGTDTQYF.